This T cell receptor (beta chain) was retrieved from a study of spatial heterogeneity in lung cancer (dated by TCRdb to between 2018 and 2020). At the level of the whole study: Beta-chain transcripts were consistently detected in greater numbers than alpha-chain transcripts, which likely reflects a higher abundance of beta-chain transcripts. A strong correlation was found between TCR transcript counts in tumor regions and a T cell transcriptional module score from matched bulk RNA-seq. In the raw uncorrected reads, each unique combination of TCR and UMI appeared more than ten times on average. In non-small cell lung cancer, the study made a quantitative comparison of TCR alpha and beta repertoires among multiple tumor regions, matched nontumor lung and blood. Nonsynonymous mutation counts, determined by whole-exome sequencing of tumor tissue, were related to TCR repertoire features. At surgery, hundreds of tumor regions, roughly 62 matched nontumor lung samples and 56 PBMC samples were TCR-sequenced for both alpha and beta chains.

The investigation overall reported the following: The tumor nonsynonymous mutation count correlated with the number of expanded intratumoral alpha and beta TCRs. Counts of ubiquitous and regional expanded TCRs were found to correlate with counts of ubiquitous and regional nonsynonymous mutations, respectively. Additional single-cell paired TCR alpha and beta sequencing was considered necessary to confirm, at a functional level, the hypothesis that regional TCRs recognize regional mutations. TCR-seq was estimated to cover only approximately 7% of tumor T cells for alpha chains and around 12% for beta chains.

The time point label, as the study defines it: sample taken at primary tumor resection. The donors were 65 to 85 patients from the lung TRACERx cohort who had early-stage, untreated non-small cell lung cancer. Without any cell sorting, TCR sequencing was performed on whole RNA extracted either from tumor and nontumor lung tissue or from cryopreserved PBMC samples. Only patients with enough RNA available from two or more tumor regions were chosen for TCR sequencing. Tumor and adjacent nontumor lung specimens were reviewed by a lung pathologist before selection. Taken from cysteine to phenylalanine, the CDR3 has 15 residues. Solely the CDR3 DNA is kept, with 45 bases framed from the first base. The V end loses 4 bases and the J end loses 2 bases, and a stretch of 12 bases separates them. The library was produced with 5' RACE. Data came from a NextSeq 500. To allow correction of PCR and sequencing errors, the TCR library protocol tagged every TCR cDNA molecule with a unique molecular identifier. The authors processed their data as follows. Decombinator tools were used for TCR identification, UMI-based error correction and CDR3 extraction. TCRs above a frequency of 2 per 1,000, corresponding to the top 1% of the tumor frequency distribution, were defined as expanded. Expanded tumor TCRs were classed as regional if statistically deemed absent (corrected P<0.05) from at least one tumor region, otherwise ubiquitous. Renyi diversity was calculated using the R vegan package after each repertoire was subsampled 100 times to 5,000 TCRs. To build CDR3 similarity networks, amino acid triplet string-kernel similarity was used, and CDR3s were connected when their pairwise similarity was above 0.82. Starting from the raw public reads, TCRdb applied fastp trimming at Q25, assembled clones with MiXCR and retained in-frame beta chains. CDR3 protein duplicates are merged, each entry listing the most common genes and DNA. The V and J calls reflect TCRdb's pipeline rather than the authors' work. The sample data list 5,800 or so distinct CDR3 sequences, and approximately 27% of these were observed just once. The ten largest clones represent under 30% of the sample.

About this clonotype itself: It lacks a known antigen. No base-level quality is on record; no much larger clone is a single base apart.

The input for sequencing was lung tumor tissue, taken at surgery. The V and J genes are TRBV12-3 or TRBV12-4 and TRBJ1-3; perhaps TRBD1 is the D gene, with 5 bases matching. The receptor comes from a male donor with early-stage non-small cell lung cancer. The DNA sequence is as follows: TGTGCCAGCAGTTCCCGGGGGATGCCTGGAAACACCATATATTTT. It codes for CASSSRGMPGNTIYF.